This T cell receptor (beta chain) was profiled in a study of blood T cell repertoires in COVID-19. The ends were cut back, 3 bases at V and 2 bases at J, with 15 bases in the middle. This CDR3 contains 15 residues. CDR1 and CDR2 from the germline V gene are SGHNT and YYREEE (reference sequence). Sequencing was performed with immunoSEQ multiplex PCR; in TCRdb, only in-frame clones are kept and a portion is missing. The sample lists tens of thousands of clones; around 80% were seen once. The origin of this receptor is a woman of 80 years or more with acute or convalescent COVID-19. This chain joins TRBV5-4 and TRBJ2-7, with a tentative D call TRBD2 (6 bases). Sequenced: peripheral blood. CDR3 DNA sequence: TGTGCCAGCAGCTCCGCTGCTAGCGCAACCTACGAGCAGTACTTC. It specifies CASSSAASATYEQYF.